This paragraph covers one TCR beta chain sequence. The data are from a study of blood T cell repertoires in COVID-19. The CDR3 is 16 residues long. CDR1 is LNHDA, CDR2 SQIVND, per germline (reference sequence). Trimming took 6 bases from V and 1 from J; bases not matched to a gene: 3. Produced via immunoSEQ multiplex PCR; TCRdb's table is partial and in-frame only. The table shows about 87,000 clones, with about 85% occurring only once. Seattle's enrolled individuals joined amid active infection and were then monitored longitudinally. The receptor was isolated from a woman aged 80 or over with COVID-19, enrolled during active disease. The V gene is TRBV19, the J gene TRBJ2-6; 10 bases line up with TRBD1. Sequences were obtained from peripheral blood. The CDR3 sequence: CASRDRGRSGANVLTF. CDR3 in DNA: TGTGCCAGTAGAGACAGGGGGCGATCTGGGGCCAACGTCCTGACTTTC.